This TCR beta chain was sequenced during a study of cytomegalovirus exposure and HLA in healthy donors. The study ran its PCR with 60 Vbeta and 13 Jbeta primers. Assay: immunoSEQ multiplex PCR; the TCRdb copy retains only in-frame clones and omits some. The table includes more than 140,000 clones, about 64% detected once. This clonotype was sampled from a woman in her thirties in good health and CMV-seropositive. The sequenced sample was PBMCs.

This chain's CDR3 is CASSEGRLGQGFGTEAFF. The CDR3 DNA sequence: TGTGCCAGCAGTGAAGGCCGCTTGGGACAGGGGTTTGGCACTGAAGCTTTCTTT. V and J are TRBV6-1 and TRBJ1-1; TRBD1 aligns across 10 bases. CDR3 length equals 18 residues. Trimming at V came to 1 base and at J to 4 bases, leaving 12 bases not matched to a gene. The germline V gene encodes CDR1 MNHNS and CDR2 SASEGT.